The 21 T cell receptor beta chains below were found in one sample sequenced in a study of blood T cells in healthy people across ages (dated by TCRdb to 2014 to 2015). The library was made by 5' RACE. The instrument was an Illumina HiSeq 2500. A second PCR of about 7 to 12 cycles was performed with a sample-barcoded 5' primer and a J-beta primer mix. The public reads were reprocessed in TCRdb via fastp at Q25 and MiXCR, keeping in-frame beta chains. Entries are consolidated by CDR3 protein sequence, retaining the most common genes and DNA. In this sample the table shows under 1 million distinct CDR3 sequences, roughly 44% of which occur a single time. About a fifth of the sample is in the top ten clones. Sequencing was carried out using blood. Every receptor here comes from a man aged 55-75 years in good health.

This clonotype was recorded a few times. CDR3 nucleotide sequence: TGTGCCAGCAGCTCCGGCACAGGGGTGAACACTGAAGCTTTCTTT. This codes for CASSSGTGVNTEAFF. J is TRBJ1-1 and V is TRBV7-3; 7 bases fit TRBD1. The germline V gene has CDR1 SGHTA and CDR2 FQGTGA. CDR3 length equals 15 residues. Unmatched junction bases numbered 5, after V lost 4 bases and J lost 0 bases.

The V call is TRBV25-1, the J call TRBJ1-6; D might be TRBD1 (6 bases). This CDR3 has 15 amino acids. CDR1 and CDR2 from the germline V gene are MGHDK and SYGVNS. V was pared by 6 bases and J by 7 bases, with 16 bases between. This CDR3 is CASRRTVEGNSPLHF. The CDR3, as DNA: TGTGCCAGCAGAAGGACAGTAGAGGGCAATTCACCCCTCCACTTT. Using reference TRBV25-1 and TRBJ1-6 for the parts outside the CDR3, the full variable domain is EADIYQTPRYLVIGTGKKITLECSQTMGHDKMYWYQQDPGMELHLIHYSYGVNSTEKGDLSSESTVSRIRTEHFPLTLESARPSHTSQYLCASRRTVEGNSPLHFGNGTRLTVT.

This clonotype has more than one count but fewer than ten. The chain has TRBV10-3 and TRBJ1-2; D is uncertain. The V gene lost 2 bases and the J gene lost 2 bases, with 6 bases spanning the gap. CDR1 ENHRY and CDR2 SYGVKD come from the germline V gene. The CDR3 contains 13 residues. CDR3 bases: TGTGCCATCAGTGAGGGTCAGAACTATGGCTACACCTTC. Translating it yields CAISEGQNYGYTF.

The V gene is TRBV2, the J gene TRBJ2-4, with a possible D match to TRBD1 (5 bases). V was shortened by 1 base and J by 0 bases, with 16 bases between the two germline ends. CDR1 is SNHLY and CDR2 is FYNNEI in the germline V gene. The CDR3 is made up of 18 amino acids. CDR3 DNA: TGTGCCAGCAGTGAAGGGGGCCGAACTCTACTAGCCAAAAACATTCAGTACTTC. Translating it yields CASSEGGRTLLAKNIQYF.

Regarding this clonotype: A read error is likely, as this CDR3 ends without the conserved phenylalanine or tryptophan. V gene TRBV6-5 combines with J gene TRBJ2-1; no firm D call. CDR1 is MNHEY, CDR2 SVGAGI, per germline. The CDR3 covers 11 residues. V shed 0 bases and J shed 10 bases, with 4 bases lying between them. In nucleotides, the CDR3 is TGTGCCAGCAGTTACTCGAGAGAGCAGTTCGTC. Translating it yields CASSYSREQFV.

The chain recombines TRBV5-1 with TRBJ1-1, with a tentative D call TRBD1 (6 bases). V was clipped by 2 bases and J by 5 bases, with 16 bases between them. Germline lookup yields CDR1 SGHRS and CDR2 YFSETQ. The CDR3 consists of 15 residues. The chain's CDR3 is CASSLSGAWGTEAFF. CDR3 nucleotide sequence: TGCGCCAGCAGCTTATCAGGGGCCTGGGGTACTGAAGCTTTCTTT.

This chain joins TRBV4-1 and TRBJ2-7; tentative D call: TRBD2 (6 bases). Germline CDR1 reads MGHRA; CDR2 reads YSYEKL. V lost 0 bases and J lost 6, with 12 bases in between. This CDR3 has 14 residues. CDR3: CASSQEGMGGEQYF. CDR3 sequence (DNA): TGCGCCAGCAGCCAAGAGGGGATGGGGGGCGAGCAGTACTTC.

This chain joins TRBV11-3 and TRBJ1-1; D is undetermined. Germline V gives CDR1 SGHNT, CDR2 YENEEA. V lost 4 bases, J lost 5 bases, and 8 bases lay in between. The CDR3 is 12 residues long. The CDR3 loop reads CASSSRLTEAFF. CDR3 bases: TGTGCCAGCAGCTCACGTTTGACTGAAGCTTTCTTT.

This clonotype showed up just a few times. V gene TRBV5-5 combines with J gene TRBJ1-2; 7 positions agree with TRBD1. CDR1 and CDR2 (germline): SGHKS, YYEKEE (reference sequence). The trim removed 7 bases at V and 3 bases at J, leaving 6 bases unmatched. The CDR3 length is 13 residues. The CDR3 protein is CASQTGRDYGYTF. The CDR3 DNA sequence: TGTGCCAGCCAGACAGGGAGAGACTATGGCTACACCTTC.

The chain links TRBV6-6 to TRBJ2-2, with no clear D. The CDR3 sequence is 16 residues long. Between the trimmed V and J ends, which lost 0 bases and 4 bases, there was a span of 12 bases. CDR1 and CDR2 (germline): MNHNY, SVGAGI (reference sequence). The DNA for the CDR3 is TGTGCCAGCAGTTACTCGATATCGCCTTCCACCGGGGAGCTGTTTTTT. It yields the protein CASSYSISPSTGELFF.

The rearrangement links TRBV9 to TRBJ2-4, with 7 bases aligning to TRBD1. The CDR3 has 18 amino acids. Trimming cost V 4 bases and J 5 bases; bases outside gene matches: 18. The V gene's germline CDR1 is SGDLS and CDR2 YYNGEE. The CDR3 spells CASSPRTYSTGWENIQYF. DNA for the CDR3: TGTGCCAGCAGCCCTCGCACCTACTCGACAGGGTGGGAAAACATTCAGTACTTC.

This rearrangement joins TRBV29-1 to TRBJ2-3, with D possibly being TRBD1 (6 bases). Trimming stripped 2 bases from V and 5 bases from J, with 11 bases between. Germline assignment: CDR1 SQVTM and CDR2 ANQGSEA. The CDR3 spans 13 residues. This CDR3 reads CSVEQGKRDTQYF. CDR3 nucleotide sequence: TGCAGCGTTGAACAGGGGAAAAGAGATACGCAGTATTTT.

V and J are TRBV30 and TRBJ1-1; D not certain. Trimming removed 8 bases at V and 1 base at J, with 8 bases between. The CDR3 sequence is 11 residues long. CDR1 GTSNPN and CDR2 SVGIG come from the germline V gene (reference sequence). CDR3 protein: CAGQENTEAFF. The CDR3 region has the DNA TGTGCCGGGCAAGAGAACACTGAAGCTTTCTTT.

This clonotype has only a few counts. V is TRBV7-2 and J is TRBJ2-1, with D possibly being TRBD2 (5 bases). V lost 4 bases to trimming and J lost 15 bases, with 19 bases between them. CDR3 length: 13 residues. Germline lookup yields CDR1 SGHTA and CDR2 FQGNSA. This CDR3 is CASSSAPSGGWFF. CDR3 DNA sequence: TGTGCCAGCAGCTCCGCGCCTTCAGGAGGATGGTTCTTC.

The CDR3 bases are TGCAGTGCTAGGCCCACTACACAAGAGACCCAGTACTTC. This encodes CSARPTTQETQYF. The J gene is TRBJ2-5, the V gene TRBV20-1; no clear D gene. The V and J ends lost 3 bases and 2 bases respectively, with 10 bases between them. The CDR3 sequence is 13 residues long. Germline values: CDR1 DFQATT, CDR2 SNEGSKA (reference sequence).

V and J are TRBV4-2 and TRBJ1-1; 7 bases agree with TRBD1. This CDR3 has 15 residues. Per the germline V gene, CDR1 is LGHNA and CDR2 is YNFKEQ. With 1 base clipped from V and 3 bases from J, the junction kept 5 bases outside the gene matches. The CDR3 loop is CASSQGVDRYTEAFF. The CDR3 nucleotides are TGTGCCAGCAGCCAAGGGGTGGACAGGTACACTGAAGCTTTCTTT.

This clonotype was seen at least ten times. This sequence joins TRBV10-3 and TRBJ1-2; no clear D. CDR1 is ENHRY, CDR2 SYGVKD, per germline. V shed 9 bases and J shed 0 bases, with 11 bases lying between them. The CDR3 has 13 amino acids. The CDR3 region is CAMARDANYGYTF. The CDR3 DNA is TGTGCCATGGCCCGAGATGCTAACTATGGCTACACCTTC.

This clonotype appeared a few times. V is TRBV29-1 and J is TRBJ1-1; D remains ambiguous. Per germline, CDR1 SQVTM and CDR2 ANQGSEA. Trimming stripped 1 base from V and 4 bases from J, with 10 bases between. This CDR3 has 13 residues. CDR3 protein: CSVEGLRGTEAFF. The DNA for the CDR3 is TGCAGCGTTGAAGGGCTCCGAGGCACTGAAGCTTTCTTT.

This clonotype turned up a few times. CDR3 in amino acids: CASSVAGYGYTF. The CDR3 nucleotides read TGTGCCAGCAGCGTAGCTGGGTATGGCTACACCTTC. V gene TRBV9 combines with J gene TRBJ1-2; D is undetermined. CDR3 size: 12 residues. Between the trimmed V and J ends, which lost 0 bases and 5 bases, there was a span of 5 bases. Germline CDR1 SGDLS, CDR2 YYNGEE. The entire variable domain, with the rest obtained from reference TRBV9 and TRBJ1-2, is as follows: DSGVTQTPKHLITATGQRVTLRCSPRSGDLSVYWYQQSLDQGLQFLIQYYNGEERAKGNILERFSAQQFPDLHSELNLSSLELGDSALYFCASSVAGYGYTFGSGTRLTVV.

The chain has TRBV4-1 and TRBJ1-6, with 7 bases that match TRBD1. After removal of 1 base from V and 8 bases from J, the junction contained 5 bases not matched to a gene. The length of the CDR3 is 15 residues. Germline CDR1 is MGHRA and CDR2 is YSYEKL. The CDR3 spells CASSQGQGFDSPLHF. The DNA for the CDR3 is TGCGCCAGCAGCCAAGGACAGGGTTTTGATTCACCCCTCCACTTT.

This clonotype was observed a few times. V is TRBV7-6 and J is TRBJ2-1, with D perhaps matching TRBD1 or TRBD2 (7 bases each). The V end was cut by 5 bases, the J end by 8 bases, with 19 bases between. The CDR3 has 15 residues. Germline CDR1 SGHVS, CDR2 FNYEAQ. Here the CDR3 DNA reads TGTGCCAGCAGCCCCAGAGGGGGCGGGGGCGATGAGCAGTTCTTC. This gives the protein CASSPRGGGGDEQFF.